A selection of T cell receptor beta chains follows, all from one sample in a study of spatial heterogeneity in lung cancer. In TCRdb, the 5' RACE reads were re-called with MiXCR into one record per CDR3 protein. The sample has under 75,000 distinct CDR3 sequences, roughly 8.9% seen once. The sequenced sample was PBMCs, obtained at follow-up. The receptors come from a female donor with early-stage non-small cell lung cancer. Both conserved end residues are part of each CDR3. A D gene is named only where the DNA matches it firmly. A clone size is listed for some rows: how often the clone was seen (once, few, many), or a class if it is expanded.

d_call,v_call,j_call,clone_size,cdr3_aa,cdr3_nt
.,TRBV29-1,TRBJ2-7,few,CSALGGRGEQYF,TGCAGCGCGCTCGGGGGCAGGGGTGAGCAGTACTTC
.,TRBV6-6,TRBJ2-5,many,CASSPPGARQETQYF,TGTGCCAGCAGTCCTCCGGGAGCTCGCCAAGAGACCCAGTACTTC
TRBD1,TRBV2,TRBJ2-7,few,CTSSEEGTGGGEQYF,TGTACCAGCAGTGAAGAGGGGACAGGGGGCGGCGAGCAGTACTTC
.,TRBV10-3,TRBJ1-5,.,CAITGRRHQPQHF,TGTGCCATCACCGGCCGTCGGCATCAGCCCCAGCATTTT
.,TRBV12-3/TRBV12-4,TRBJ2-1,.,CASSPQGLLNEQFF,TGTGCCAGCAGTCCCCAGGGACTCCTCAATGAGCAGTTCTTC
.,TRBV5-8,TRBJ2-1,many,CASSLPDLSSYNEQFF,TGTGCCAGCAGCTTGCCGGATCTGAGCTCCTACAATGAGCAGTTCTTC
.,TRBV12-3/TRBV12-4,TRBJ1-1,many,CASRRTAMNTEAFF,TGTGCCAGCAGAAGGACAGCTATGAACACTGAAGCTTTCTTT
.,TRBV3-1,TRBJ1-2,few,CASSRRDDGYTF,TGTGCCAGCAGCCGACGGGACGATGGCTACACCTTC
.,TRBV2,TRBJ2-5,many,CASSEMPGAGETQYF,TGTGCCAGCAGTGAAATGCCAGGGGCGGGAGAGACCCAGTACTTC
TRBD2,TRBV5-4,TRBJ2-2,medium-sized,CASSFRAGGYTGELFF,TGTGCCAGCAGCTTTCGAGCGGGAGGTTACACCGGGGAGCTGTTTTTT
TRBD1,TRBV5-1,TRBJ2-3,.,CASSLAEDRVIPDTQYF,TGCGCCAGCAGCTTGGCCGAAGACAGGGTAATCCCAGATACGCAGTATTTT
TRBD1,TRBV28,TRBJ1-5,few,CASRAPRQGVSNQPQHF,TGTGCCAGCAGGGCCCCCCGACAGGGGGTTAGCAATCAGCCCCAGCATTTT
.,TRBV6-5,TRBJ2-7,many,CASRRAWGPQQTYEQYF,TGTGCCAGCAGGCGGGCCTGGGGGCCACAACAAACCTACGAGCAGTACTTC
TRBD2,TRBV20-1,TRBJ2-1,few,CSAPGLAGGSGAYNEQFF,TGCAGTGCTCCGGGACTAGCGGGAGGGAGTGGAGCCTACAATGAGCAGTTCTTC
.,TRBV20-1,TRBJ2-7,.,CSARIPSEQYEQYF,TGCAGTGCTAGAATTCCTAGCGAGCAGTACGAGCAGTACTTC
TRBD2,TRBV28,TRBJ2-7,many,CASLGLGLGVQYF,TGTGCCAGCCTGGGACTAGGGCTTGGGGTGCAGTACTTC